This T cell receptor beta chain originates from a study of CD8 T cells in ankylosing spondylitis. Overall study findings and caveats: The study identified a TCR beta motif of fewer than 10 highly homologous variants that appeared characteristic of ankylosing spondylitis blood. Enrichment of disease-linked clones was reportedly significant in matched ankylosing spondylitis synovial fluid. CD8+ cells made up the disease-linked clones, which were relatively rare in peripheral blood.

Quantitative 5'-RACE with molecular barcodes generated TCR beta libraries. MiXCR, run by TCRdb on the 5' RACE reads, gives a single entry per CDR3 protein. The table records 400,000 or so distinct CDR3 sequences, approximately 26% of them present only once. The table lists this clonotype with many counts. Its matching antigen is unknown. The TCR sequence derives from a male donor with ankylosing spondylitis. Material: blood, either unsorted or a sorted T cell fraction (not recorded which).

CDR3 amino acids: CSVSGGWGMNTEAFF. CDR3 coding DNA: TGCAGCGTCTCCGGGGGGTGGGGGATGAACACTGAAGCTTTCTTT. The chain is built from TRBV29-1 and TRBJ1-1; a weak D match, TRBD1 (5 bases). V lost 6 bases and J 0 bases, leaving 17 bases between the germline ends. CDR3 length: 15 amino acids. Germline CDR1 and CDR2: SQVTM and ANQGSEA. Looking up the rest from reference TRBV29-1 and TRBJ1-1 gives the full variable domain: SAVISQKPSRDICQRGTSLTIQCQVDSQVTMMFWYRQQPGQSLTLIATANQGSEATYESGFVIDKFPISRPNLTFSTLTVSNMSPEDSSIYLCSVSGGWGMNTEAFFGQGTRLTVV.